These T cell receptor beta chains were read from a single sample in a study of blood T cell repertoires in COVID-19. Sequenced by immunoSEQ multiplex PCR; TCRdb stores in-frame clones only, minus some. The repertoire holds 150,000 or so clones, with roughly 90% as singletons. Input material: PBMCs or T cells enriched from blood (not recorded which). The receptors stem from a man aged 45-60 years who had recovered from COVID-19. Both conserved end residues are part of each CDR3. Fields, in order: V gene, CDR3 length, J gene, CDR3 protein.

>TRBV2|14|TRBJ1-5
CASSPQGGNQPQHF
>TRBV27|15|TRBJ2-5
CASAGELSEQETQYF
>TRBV27|15|TRBJ1-6
CASSLWTGANSPLHF
>TRBV5-1|15|TRBJ1-5
CASSPDGGANQPQHF
>TRBV2|18|TRBJ1-6
CASSWGVAGGANNSPLHF
>TRBV10-1|21|TRBJ2-1
CASSEGGGRVPMTSGSHEQFF
>TRBV7-2|16|TRBJ2-3
CASSRSGATSTDTQYF
>TRBV11-2|14|TRBJ1-1
CASSPQGGYTEAFF
>TRBV5-5|14|TRBJ1-3
CASSLTGGGNTIYF
>TRBV4-3|16|TRBJ2-1
CASSQAGTSGRGEQFF
>TRBV11-2|13|TRBJ2-3
CASSLDLTDTQYF
>TRBV9|14|TRBJ1-1
CASSVKGAGSEAFF
>TRBV9|15|TRBJ1-1
CASSPTSTVNTEAFF
>TRBV7-2|15|TRBJ2-1
CASSSGLGGLGRQFF
>TRBV5-1|15|TRBJ1-4
CASSITQATNEKLFF
>TRBV6-5|13|TRBJ1-1
CASSYPGDTEAFF
>TRBV28|15|TRBJ1-2
CASSRRALAGYGYTF
>TRBV19|16|TRBJ1-5
CASHPGGGRSNQPQHF
>TRBV7-3|15|TRBJ2-2
CASSLSSGLTGELFF
>TRBV21-1|15|TRBJ2-7
CASSTLSTGEREQYF
>TRBV5-1|13|TRBJ1-6
CASSLAGNSPLHF
>TRBV4-1|14|TRBJ1-2
CASSQRQDNYGYTF
>TRBV7-9|16|TRBJ1-2
CASSRTRGQEVYGYTF
>TRBV7-2|16|TRBJ2-4
CASNQGTGRGKNIQYF
>TRBV19|12|TRBJ1-2
CASRGGNGGYTF
>TRBV7-2|17|TRBJ2-6
CASSRGGGASGANVLTF
>TRBV5-1|14|TRBJ2-1
CASSLRTSSNEQFF
>TRBV24-1|13|TRBJ2-5
CATREGAQETQYF
>TRBV7-2|16|TRBJ1-2
CASSLGGTGGNYGYTF
>TRBV27|14|TRBJ1-2
CASSTRGVHYGYTF
>TRBV7-9|16|TRBJ1-6
CASSLRQGWDNSPLHF
>TRBV27|15|TRBJ2-7
CASNLYSGPSYEQYF
>TRBV6-5|12|TRBJ2-7
CASRQGAYEQYF
>TRBV18|16|TRBJ2-5
CASSPPALGREETQYF
>TRBV2|14|TRBJ2-2
CASSTGTSLGELFF
>TRBV20-1|11|TRBJ1-4
CSFVFREKLFF
>TRBV19|15|TRBJ2-6
CASSKTGAGANVLTF
>TRBV9|13|TRBJ2-5
CASSVRLTETQYF
>TRBV5-1|13|TRBJ2-5
CASSRDRQETQYF
>TRBV2|12|TRBJ2-7
CASSDQGYEQYF
>TRBV5-1|13|TRBJ1-2
CASSFEAVGGYTF
>TRBV6-2/TRBV6-3|13|TRBJ1-1
CASSYVRGTEAFF
>TRBV2|15|TRBJ2-5
CASSSTSGTGETQYF
>TRBV5-6|15|TRBJ1-1
CASSHRPWMNTEAFF
>TRBV14|15|TRBJ2-1
CASSLSGGPYNEQFF